These 3 T cell receptor beta chains originate from one sample sequenced in a study of shared clonotypes between healthy human individuals. This table comes from immunoSEQ multiplex PCR, and its TCRdb copy is limited to in-frame clones, with some not included. The sample has 2 million to 3 million clones; approximately 93% are singletons. The specimen sequenced was naive CD4+ T cells from PBMCs. Subset defined: CD45RA+ positively selected. Receptors were obtained from a man aged 18 to 30 in good health. Some clones in this sample may be carry-over from other donors' samples.

The CDR3 reads CASSPTTGTETQYF. The CDR3 region has the DNA TGTGCCAGCAGCCCTACGACAGGGACAGAGACCCAGTACTTC. This chain links TRBV11-3 with TRBJ2-5; 7 bases align to TRBD1. This CDR3 has 14 residues. The V and J ends lost 5 bases and 4 bases, in that order; junction bases with no gene match: 7. Germline CDR1 and CDR2: SGHNT and YENEEA.

This clone was recorded only once. The V call is TRBV28, the J call TRBJ2-6; 9 nucleotides line up with TRBD1. The ends lost 6 bases at V and 0 bases at J; junction bases unmatched: 9. From germline, CDR1 is MDHEN and CDR2 SYDVKM. CDR3 length: 18 residues. CDR3 amino acids: CASRKPGQGFSGANVLTF. For the CDR3, the DNA is TGTGCCAGCAGGAAACCGGGACAGGGCTTCTCTGGGGCCAACGTCCTGACTTTC.

This clone has only one observation. The chain links TRBV6-1 to TRBJ2-7; D is uncertain. The CDR3 sequence is 15 residues long. CDR1 MNHNS and CDR2 SASEGT come from the germline V gene. The V end lost 4 bases, the J end lost 0 bases, and 13 bases lay between the germline ends. In DNA, the CDR3 is TGTGCCAGCAGTGCCTACAGTCTCCCCTCCTACGAGCAGTACTTC. This codes for CASSAYSLPSYEQYF.